This paragraph covers one T cell receptor beta chain sequence. Its antigen has not been determined. The record has no base qualities; no much larger clone is one base away. The treatment or condition label here, explained by the study, means: in vitro stimulation with specific CMV peptide epitopes to enrich CMV-specific T cells. Instrument used: Illumina HiSeq 1500. In TCRdb, the public reads were trimmed at Q25 with fastp and aligned with MiXCR, with productive beta chains retained. Rows with one shared CDR3 protein collapse into an entry with the most common genes and DNA. Within this sample are some 200,000 distinct CDR3 sequences, with about 38% of them counted one time only. The top ten clonotypes cover around 60% of the sample. This sample was included in a study of T cell repertoires in cytomegalovirus infection (dated by TCRdb to 2018 to 2020). For the wider study: The peptide stimulations were aimed at well-studied HLA-B-restricted epitopes as well as recently identified HLA-C-restricted CMV epitopes, whose presentation resists viral immunomodulation. Donor HLA type was relevant to the analysis, because carriage of CMV infection together with the matching HLA type was indicated by public TCR beta signatures.

General conclusions and limits of the study: Carriers of CMV infection plus the relevant HLA type were discriminated by the cumulative frequency of public TCR beta family members in the study cohort and in an independent roughly 370-donor cohort. The ex vivo response was dominated by HLA-C-restricted CMV-specific TCR beta clonotypes, which also provided the single most frequent clonotype in two of eight donors.

From a lookup of the germline V gene (reference sequence), CDR1 and CDR2 are LNHDA and SQIVND. V sheds 6 bases and J sheds 8 bases, leaving 19 bases between their ends. There are 15 amino acids in the CDR3, from cysteine to phenylalanine inclusive. Solely the CDR3 DNA is kept, with 45 bases framed from the first base. The TCR was taken from a human donor in good health (CMV status not recorded). Some clones in this sample may be carry-over from other donors' samples. The input for sequencing was CD8+ T cells from cultured PBMCs, taken from culture after CMV antigen stimulation. The chain links TRBV19 with TRBJ1-4; TRBD1 might be the D gene, on 6 matching bases. The CDR3 region has the sequence CASSPTGARREKLFF. The base sequence is TGTGCCAGTAGCCCTACGGGGGCGCGGCGGGAAAAACTGTTTTTT.